This paragraph reports one T cell receptor (beta chain). This clonotype was counted once. The target of this receptor is not known. Sequence at one end of the junction differs from germline and may be a read error. For CDR1 and CDR2, the germline V gene lists SGHRS and YFSETQ. The CDR3 has 15 amino acids, counting the end cysteine and phenylalanine. Only the CDR3 portion is preserved as DNA: 45 bases, with reading frame beginning at the first base. This sample's time point label indicates: 30 days after allogeneic hematopoietic stem cell transplantation. At 30 days after allogeneic hematopoietic stem cell transplantation, peripheral blood mononuclear cells were collected from the patients. This record belongs to a study of regulatory T cells after allogeneic stem cell transplantation (dated by TCRdb to 2016 to 2019). Background on the whole study: Patients were stratified according to whether acute graft-versus-host disease had developed within 100 days after stem cell transplantation. Conventional CD4+ T cells defined as CD4+CD25+/-CD127+ were also sorted and TCR-sequenced for comparison in the study. CD4+CD25+CD127- regulatory T cells were obtained from patient PBMCs by means of fluorescence-activated cell sorting. The study compared the TCR repertoire of regulatory T cells after allogeneic stem cell transplantation in patients who had acute graft-versus-host disease versus patients who did not. What the study reported, not specific to this receptor: Diversity of the conventional CD4+ T-cell repertoire was not significantly different between patients with graft-versus-host disease and patients without graft-versus-host disease. Because the patient sample size was small, the findings needed to be validated in a larger cohort. None of the regulatory T-cell clones was shared across all patients, and no significant correlation was found between sorted cell numbers and the inverse Simpson index. Patients without graft-versus-host disease showed a less diverse, more focused regulatory T-cell TCR repertoire than patients with the disease. In non-GvHD patients, the top 10 regulatory T-cell clones took up a significantly larger share of the repertoire, which suggests expansion of presumably allo-specific protective clones.

The instrument was an Illumina MiSeq. The SMARTer RACE cDNA Amplification kit was used to reverse transcribe the RNA, and the TCR beta CDR3 region was then amplified. RNA from sorted cells was extracted with the RNeasy Mini Kit. Illumina paired-end sequencing was applied to the TCR beta amplicons. Under the source paper's analysis protocol: TCR repertoire analysis used MiXCR, VDJtools and the tcR R package. The inverse Simpson index served to quantify diversity, and clones were sorted into rare, small, medium or expanded bins based on their proportion of the repertoire. Starting from the raw public reads, TCRdb applied fastp trimming at Q25, assembled clones with MiXCR and retained in-frame beta chains. Under each unique CDR3 protein, matching rows form one entry showing the most common genes and DNA. The authors' filters were not applied to this entry. This sample gives about 5,000 distinct CDR3 sequences in total; approximately 97% of them show up just once. Around 40% of the sample is taken by the ten largest.

Sample: sorted CD4+ T cells from blood (whether regulatory or conventional is not recorded), taken 30 days after allogeneic stem cell transplant. The V and J segments used are TRBV5-1 and TRBJ1-2, with the D gene not confidently named. The receptor was derived from a human patient who had an allogeneic stem cell transplant, so the T cells may come from the graft donor. The DNA is TGCCCCTGCAGCTTGAGTCGGGTCCCGTCTTATGGCTACTCCTTC. This codes for CPCSLSRVPSYGYSF. The full variable domain, completed from the reference TRBV5-1 and TRBJ1-2 proteins outside the CDR3, reads KAGVTQTPRYLIKTRGQQVTLSCSPISGHRSVSWYQQTPGQGLQFLFEYFSETQRNKGNFPGRFSGRQFSNSRSEMNVSTLELGDSALYLCPCSLSRVPSYGYSFGSGTRLTVV.